This T cell receptor beta chain was obtained from a study of OX40 agonist ivuxolimab in advanced cancers. The CDR3 has 15 amino acids. Germline V lookup: CDR1 MDHEN, CDR2 SYDVKM. V lost 3 bases and J lost 3, with 9 bases in between. Here immunoSEQ multiplex PCR was the method, and the copy in TCRdb shows in-frame clones only, minus some. Of approximately 37,000 clones in the sample, about 76% were seen once. This TCR was recovered from an adult with an advanced solid tumor such as melanoma, head and neck, liver or kidney cancer. The chain employs TRBV28 and TRBJ1-6; a weak D match, TRBD1 (5 bases). Sequenced material: CD4+ or CD8+ T cells sorted from blood, taken in a trial of the OX40 agonist ivuxolimab. CDR3 loop: CASSFDRDYNSPLHF. CDR3 in DNA: TGTGCCAGCAGTTTCGACAGAGACTATAATTCACCCCTCCACTTT. Using reference TRBV28 and TRBJ1-6 for the parts outside the CDR3, the full variable domain is DVKVTQSSRYLVKRTGEKVFLECVQDMDHENMFWYRQDPGLGLRLIYFSYDVKMKEKGDIPEGYSVSREKKERFSLILESASTNQTSMYLCASSFDRDYNSPLHFGNGTRLTVT.